This T cell receptor (beta chain) was documented in a study of blood T cell repertoires in COVID-19. The protocol was immunoSEQ multiplex PCR, while the TCRdb copy is restricted to in-frame clones and leaves out a portion. Found here are 200,000 to 300,000 clones, approximately 85% of them singletons; the top ten hold about 0.65%. CDR3 size: 15 residues. In germline, CDR1 is SGHTA, CDR2 FQGTGA. Between the trimmed V and J ends, which lost 2 bases and 2 bases, there was a span of 13 bases. The chain is built from TRBV7-3 and TRBJ2-7; a possible D gene is TRBD2 (6 bases). The sample taken for sequencing was peripheral blood. This sequence originates from a human donor in a cohort sampled during active COVID-19. The CDR3 spells CASSLGGGRTYEQYF. The CDR3 DNA is TGTGCCAGCAGCTTAGGGGGAGGTCGAACCTACGAGCAGTACTTC.